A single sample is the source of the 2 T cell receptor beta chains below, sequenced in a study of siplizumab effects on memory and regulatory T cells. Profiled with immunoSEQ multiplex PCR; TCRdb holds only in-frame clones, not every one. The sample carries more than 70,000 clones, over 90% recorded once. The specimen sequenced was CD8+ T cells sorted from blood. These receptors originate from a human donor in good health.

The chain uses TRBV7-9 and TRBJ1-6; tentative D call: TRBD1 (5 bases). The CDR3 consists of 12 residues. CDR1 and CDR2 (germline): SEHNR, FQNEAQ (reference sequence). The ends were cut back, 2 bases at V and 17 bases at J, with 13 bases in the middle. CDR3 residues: CASSLPGAPVHF. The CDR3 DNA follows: TGTGCCAGCAGCTTACCCGGGGCCCCGGTCCACTTT.

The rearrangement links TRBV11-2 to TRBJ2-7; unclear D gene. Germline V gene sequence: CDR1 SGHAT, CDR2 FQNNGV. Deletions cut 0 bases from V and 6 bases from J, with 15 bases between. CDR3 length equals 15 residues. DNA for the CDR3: TGTGCCAGCAGCTTAGATCCATCTGGGGATCGCGAGCAGTACTTC. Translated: CASSLDPSGDREQYF.